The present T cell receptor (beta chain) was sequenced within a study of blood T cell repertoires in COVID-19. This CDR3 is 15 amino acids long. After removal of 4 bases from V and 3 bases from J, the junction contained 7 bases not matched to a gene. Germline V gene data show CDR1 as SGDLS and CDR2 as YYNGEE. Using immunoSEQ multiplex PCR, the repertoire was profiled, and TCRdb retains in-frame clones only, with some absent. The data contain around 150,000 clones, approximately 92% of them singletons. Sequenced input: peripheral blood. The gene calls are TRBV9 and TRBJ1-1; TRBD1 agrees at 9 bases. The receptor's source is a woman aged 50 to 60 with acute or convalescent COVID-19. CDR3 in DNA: TGTGCCAGCAGCATCGGGACAGGGTCGGACACTGAAGCTTTCTTT. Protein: CASSIGTGSDTEAFF.